These 21 T cell receptor beta chains came from one sample sequenced in a study of blood T cell repertoires in COVID-19. Some clones are missing from TCRdb's copy, which holds only in-frame ones; the method was immunoSEQ multiplex PCR. The data show 150,000 to 200,000 clones, with 70% to 90% seen just once and less than 3.5% held by the top ten. What was sequenced was peripheral blood. These receptors originate from a woman in her thirties with active or convalescent COVID-19.

The chain combines TRBV7-2 with TRBJ2-7; 8 bases match TRBD2. The CDR3 consists of 16 residues. Germline V gene data show CDR1 as SGHTA and CDR2 as FQGNSA. Germline trimming cut 4 bases from V and 1 base from J; bases unmatched to any gene: 9. The CDR3 DNA reads as TGTGCCAGCAGCTCAAATTCGGGGGGGAGGTCCTACGAGCAGTACTTC. Its translation is CASSSNSGGRSYEQYF. The entire variable domain, with the rest obtained from reference TRBV7-2 and TRBJ2-7, is as follows: GAGVSQSPSNKVTEKGKDVELRCDPISGHTALYWYRQSLGQGLEFLIYFQGNSAPDKSGLPSDRFSAERTGGSVSTLTIQRTQQEDSAVYLCASSSNSGGRSYEQYFGPGTRLTVT.

The genes are TRBV20-1 and TRBJ1-2; TRBD1 is a possible D gene (5 bases). Germline CDR1 DFQATT, CDR2 SNEGSKA (reference sequence). The V end lost 3 bases, the J end lost 2 bases, and 7 bases lay between the germline ends. This CDR3 has 12 residues. The CDR3 reads CSASSGNYGYTF. The DNA for the CDR3 is TGCAGTGCTAGTTCAGGGAACTATGGCTACACCTTC.

This clone came up a few times. The rearrangement joins TRBV19 to TRBJ2-1; 11 bases align to TRBD2. Germline V CDR1 and CDR2: LNHDA, SQIVND (reference sequence). The CDR3 consists of 15 residues. The ends lost 6 bases at V and 5 bases at J; junction bases unmatched: 6. DNA for the CDR3: TGTGCCAGTAGGAAACCGGGACTAGCGGACAATGAGCAGTTCTTC. This sequence encodes CASRKPGLADNEQFF.

This chain links TRBV7-9 with TRBJ1-3, with D perhaps matching TRBD1 (5 bases). The ends were cut back, 4 bases at V and 0 bases at J, with 16 bases in the middle. Per germline, CDR1 SEHNR and CDR2 FQNEAQ (reference sequence). CDR3 size: 17 residues. CDR3 amino acids: CASSSGSPGLSGNTIYF. CDR3 DNA: TGTGCCAGCAGCTCAGGCTCACCGGGACTCTCTGGAAACACCATATATTTT.

This clone was picked up a small number of times. V is TRBV11-2 and J is TRBJ1-1; unclear D gene. The CDR3 has 15 amino acids. The germline V gene encodes CDR1 SGHAT and CDR2 FQNNGV. The germline V and J ends were trimmed by 3 bases and 4 bases, with 15 bases remaining between them. Here the CDR3 reads CASSFFGREGTEAFF. The CDR3 bases are TGTGCCAGCAGCTTTTTTGGGCGGGAGGGCACTGAAGCTTTCTTT. The whole variable domain, filled in from reference TRBV11-2 and TRBJ1-1, reads EAGVAQSPRYKIIEKRQSVAFWCNPISGHATLYWYQQILGQGPKLLIQFQNNGVVDDSQLPKDRFSAERLKGVDSTLKIQPAKLEDSAVYLCASSFFGREGTEAFFGQGTRLTVV.

The CDR3 loop reads CASSHNPGQGQEKLFF. CDR3 in DNA: TGCGCCAGCAGCCATAACCCGGGACAGGGGCAAGAAAAACTGTTTTTT. V and J are TRBV5-1 and TRBJ1-4, with 10 bases lining up with TRBD1. V lost 4 bases and J lost 8; bases outside the gene matches: 11. The germline V gene has CDR1 SGHRS and CDR2 YFSETQ. This CDR3 contains 16 residues.

V usage is TRBV7-9 and J usage is TRBJ2-3; 10 positions match TRBD2. Trimming removed 5 bases from V and 1 base from J; junction bases left unmatched: 12. The V gene's germline CDR1 is SEHNR and CDR2 FQNEAQ (reference sequence). This CDR3 has 18 amino acids. CDR3 bases: TGTGCCAGCAGCCATCCTAGCGGGGGTGCCTTTGGCACAGATACGCAGTATTTT. It encodes CASSHPSGGAFGTDTQYF.

The chain recombines TRBV6-1 with TRBJ2-7; the D gene is possibly TRBD1 (6 bases). Trimming removed 0 bases at V and 0 bases at J, with 12 bases between. The germline gives CDR1 MNHNS, CDR2 SASEGT. The CDR3 contains 16 residues. The CDR3, as DNA: TGTGCCAGCAGTGAAGCGAGGGGGACGCGCTCCTACGAGCAGTACTTC. Translation gives CASSEARGTRSYEQYF.

The chain is built from TRBV24-1 and TRBJ1-2; 8 bases map to TRBD1. Trimming at V came to 6 bases and at J to 6 bases, leaving 5 bases not matched to a gene. The CDR3 totals 13 residues. The germline CDR1 and CDR2 sequences are KGHDR and SFDVKD. Here the CDR3 reads CATSTDRVDGYTF. Here the CDR3 DNA reads TGTGCCACCAGTACGGACAGGGTTGATGGCTACACCTTC.

This clone turned up a few times. V is TRBV20-1 and J is TRBJ2-3, with 16 bases lining up with TRBD2. The CDR3 consists of 16 residues. V lost 3 bases to trimming and J lost 4 bases; unmatched junction nucleotides: 4. Germline V gene lookup returns CDR1 DFQATT and CDR2 SNEGSKA (reference sequence). The CDR3 DNA reads TGCAGTGCTAGTTCGGGACTAGCGGGGGGGGCAGATACGCAGTATTTT. It is translated as CSASSGLAGGADTQYF.

The rearrangement joins TRBV11-3 to TRBJ1-4; 8 bases line up with TRBD1. V trimming: 6 bases; J trimming: 6 bases; junction bases outside the gene matches: 3. This CDR3 is built from 13 residues. Looked up from germline, CDR1 is SGHNT and CDR2 is YENEEA. Here the CDR3 reads CASRQQGDEKLFF. The DNA for the CDR3 is TGTGCCAGCAGGCAACAGGGGGATGAAAAACTGTTTTTT.

The chain is built from TRBV19 and TRBJ1-3, with TRBD1 matching 10 bases. There are 17 residues in the CDR3. CDR1 is LNHDA, CDR2 SQIVND, per germline (reference sequence). Trimming removed 6 bases from V and 2 bases from J; junction bases left unmatched: 10. The CDR3 DNA follows: TGTGCCAGTAGCGCCCCCCCGGGACAGGGGCCTGGAAACACCATATATTTT. The encoded protein is CASSAPPGQGPGNTIYF.

The chain recombines TRBV12-5 with TRBJ1-3; 8 bases map to TRBD1. This CDR3 has 14 residues. Germline V gene data show CDR1 as LGHNT and CDR2 as FRNRAP. The V gene end was trimmed by 6 bases and the J gene end by 2 bases; junction bases not matched to a gene: 3. The CDR3 sequence: CASGSGQAGNTIYF. CDR3 coding DNA: TGTGCTAGTGGCTCGGGACAGGCTGGAAACACCATATATTTT.

V is TRBV6-4 and J is TRBJ2-3; 12 bases are a match to TRBD2. Looked up from germline, CDR1 is MRHNA and CDR2 is SNTAGT. CDR3 size: 14 residues. The V segment lost 4 bases and the J segment 4 bases; nucleotides outside the gene matches: 0. CDR3 coding DNA: TGTGCCAGCAGTGGACTAGCGGGAGCAGATACGCAGTATTTT. The encoded protein is CASSGLAGADTQYF.

V gene TRBV3-1 (or the pseudogene TRBV3-2) combines with J gene TRBJ1-4, with D possibly TRBD1 on 6 matching bases. The CDR3 runs 15 residues. V gave up 3 bases and J gave up 5 bases, with 13 bases separating them. From germline, CDR1 is LGHDT and CDR2 YNNKEL (reference sequence). The CDR3 sequence is CASSQRTDANEKLFF. The CDR3 DNA follows: TGTGCCAGCAGCCAGAGGACAGACGCAAATGAAAAACTGTTTTTT.

V usage is TRBV29-1 and J usage is TRBJ2-7, with 8 bases fitting TRBD1. The germline gives CDR1 SQVTM, CDR2 ANQGSEA. V trimming: 7 bases; J trimming: 1 base; junction bases outside the gene matches: 3. This CDR3 region has 12 residues. The CDR3 is CSAGTGSYEQYF. The CDR3 region has the DNA TGCAGCGCCGGGACAGGATCCTACGAGCAGTACTTC.

This chain links TRBV5-1 with TRBJ2-1; possible D gene TRBD1, 5 bases. CDR3 length: 17 residues. V was trimmed by 0 bases and J by 1 base, leaving 14 bases between them. In germline, CDR1 is SGHRS, CDR2 YFSETQ. CDR3 residues: CASSLGQLMPSYNEQFF. CDR3 DNA sequence: TGCGCCAGCAGCTTGGGACAGCTTATGCCTTCCTACAATGAGCAGTTCTTC.

The rearrangement links TRBV2 to TRBJ1-2; 7 bases are a match to TRBD1. Germline assignment: CDR1 SNHLY and CDR2 FYNNEI. This CDR3 comprises 13 residues. V shed 4 bases, J shed 6 bases, and the junction held 5 bases outside the gene matches. CDR3 sequence: CASSVTGLDGYTF. DNA of the CDR3: TGTGCCAGCAGTGTGACAGGGTTGGATGGCTACACCTTC.

The chain has TRBV12-3 or TRBV12-4 and TRBJ1-6, with a possible D match to TRBD1 (6 bases). V was trimmed by 5 bases and J by 10 bases, leaving 12 bases between them. The CDR3 consists of 13 residues. The CDR3 is CASSPRTASPLHF. The CDR3 DNA follows: TGTGCCAGCAGTCCCCGGACAGCCTCACCCCTCCACTTT.

This clone showed up just once. This chain uses TRBV19 with TRBJ2-6; D may be TRBD1 (5 bases). The CDR3 loop spans 16 amino acids. The germline gives CDR1 LNHDA, CDR2 SQIVND (reference sequence). V was trimmed by 6 bases and J by 0 bases, leaving 12 bases between them. CDR3 sequence: CASSPTVSSGANVLTF. The CDR3 DNA is TGTGCCAGTAGCCCGACAGTTAGCTCTGGGGCCAACGTCCTGACTTTC. Using reference TRBV19 and TRBJ2-6 for the parts outside the CDR3, the full variable domain is DGGITQSPKYLFRKEGQNVTLSCEQNLNHDAMYWYRQDPGQGLRLIYYSQIVNDFQKGDIAEGYSVSREKKESFPLTVTSAQKNPTAFYLCASSPTVSSGANVLTFGAGSRLTVL.

The chain joins TRBV27 to TRBJ1-1, with D tentatively TRBD1 (6 bases). This CDR3 spans 12 amino acids. V lost 7 bases, J lost 7 bases, and 13 bases lay in between. Germline-derived CDR1 and CDR2 are MNHEY and SMNVEV (reference sequence). CDR3 protein: CASKGGSGEAFF. For the CDR3, the DNA is TGTGCCAGCAAAGGGGGATCGGGTGAAGCTTTCTTT.